The clone carrying this TCR beta chain was seen many times. What it binds is not known. Germline V lookup: CDR1 DFQATT, CDR2 SNEGSKA (reference sequence). This CDR3 has 14 amino acids. Trimming removed 1 base at V and 2 bases at J, with 12 bases between. The record originates from a study of naive and memory T cell subsets. Both TRBC1 and TRBC2 were covered by a beta constant-region primer of two equimolar oligonucleotides. The ligated cDNA underwent four PCR rounds using SP2 and nested alpha and beta constant-region primers. TCRdb independently ran MiXCR on the UMI-ligation and nested PCR reads; one entry per CDR3 protein. Among roughly 97,000 distinct CDR3 sequences listed, roughly 15% were seen once. Study-level findings and limits: Possibly reflecting memory cells re-expressing CD45RA, a few larger clonotypes occurred in naive repertoires, especially CD8. Clonotypes are single alpha or beta chains, not paired receptors.

Cells stained for CD3, CD4, CD8, CD45RA and CD27 were sorted into four subsets. This chain joins TRBV20-1 and TRBJ2-7; TRBD2 is a possible D gene (6 bases). The sequencing sample was made of naive CD8+ T cells from blood. The clonotype comes from a human donor in good health. CDR3 coding DNA: TGCAGTGCTAGAGTGGCCGGGGAGGCCTACGAGCAGTACTTC. It yields the protein CSARVAGEAYEQYF.